This TCR beta chain was sequenced in a study of blood T cells in healthy people across ages (dated by TCRdb to between 2014 and 2016). About the full investigation: In model experiments, template switching captured about one uniquely barcoded TCR beta cDNA molecule for every two T cells. Donors were grouped into four age groups: young (average roughly 17 years), middle-aged (39), aged (around 56) and long-lived (approximately 78). The study measured age-related changes in TCR beta repertoire diversity using deep sequencing normalized with unique cDNA molecular identifiers. To avoid experimental bias, donors of different ages were distributed randomly across sequencing lanes. For two donors (one aged 18 to 30 and one aged 80 or older), the study analyzed two additional independent replicas of 1 million unique cDNA reads from the same blood draw.

V is cut by 8 bases and J by 0 bases, and the space between the germline ends is 13 bases. Based on the germline V gene, the CDR1 and CDR2 sequences are KGHSH and LQKENI. Spanning cysteine to phenylalanine, the CDR3 consists of 15 amino acids. The read is trimmed to its CDR3 DNA, 45 bases read in frame from base 1. General study outcomes and caveats: Conclusive comparison of naive and antigen-experienced compartments was prevented by the profiling of bulk unsorted PBMCs. Donor CMV infection status was unknown, potentially confounding age-related changes in expanded clonotypes. As age increased, observed TCR beta diversity per million T cells dropped in a roughly linear way, and a significant reduction was already evident by age around 41. Compared with the aged group, the long-lived group had more naive CD4+ T cells, fewer expanded clones and increased TCR diversity, suggesting age selection. Observed TCR beta diversity correlated strongly with the percentage of naive T cells measured by flow cytometry. Estimates of total diversity based on one million sequenced T cells were considered lower bounds and underestimates.

This clonotype has a handful of counts. No cognate antigen has been identified for it. Base qualities are not provided; no much larger clone lies one nucleotide away. The library relied on 5' RACE. Sequenced on an Illumina HiSeq 2500. A second PCR of roughly 7 to 11 cycles was performed with a sample-barcoded 5' primer and a J-beta primer mix. A template-switch 5' adaptor carrying 12 random nucleotides introduced a unique molecular identifier onto each TCR beta cDNA molecule. At least 3 million CDR3-containing paired-end reads were obtained from each sample. First-strand cDNA synthesis was performed from all RNA using the Mint cDNA synthesis kit, with priming by a TRBC-specific oligonucleotide. All cDNA was treated with uracil-DNA glycosylase and then went through a first 18-cycle PCR with the universal primers M1SS and BC2_uni_R. On the study's bioinformatics: For normalization, 1 million high-quality reads, each with a distinct molecular identifier, were randomly selected from each sample. Reads with shared molecular identifiers were discarded instead of being binned into consensus sequences. MiTCR, run with a Q25 quality threshold and the strictest error-elimination algorithm, handled CDR3 identification, clonotype clustering and error correction. A nonparametric unseen species model using Euler transformation provided a lower-bound estimate of total TCR beta diversity. In-frame beta chains were kept once TCRdb had trimmed the public reads at Q25 with fastp and called clones with MiXCR. Duplicate CDR3 protein sequences are folded into a single record with the most common DNA and genes. For this entry, the V and J calls and clone size follow TCRdb and not the study's own pipeline. This sample gives roughly 900,000 distinct CDR3 sequences in total; under 35% of them show up just once. Together, the top ten hold roughly 17% of the sample.

The approximately 40 donors, aged about 6 to 100 years, were systemically healthy Caucasian individuals from Russia. Around 10 milliliters of peripheral blood were drawn from each donor into EDTA-treated Vacutainer tubes. Ficoll-Paque density-gradient centrifugation was used to isolate PBMCs, with at least 7 million per sample. Total RNA was extracted from PBMCs with Trizol reagent, with at least 5 micrograms obtained per sample. Naive CD45RAhigh/CD27high T cell percentages were measured by flow cytometry on a PBMC aliquot from every donor. Recombination linked TRBV18 to TRBJ2-2, with the D call tentatively TRBD1 or TRBD2, each fitting 6 bases. The sample comprised blood. The receptor's source is a woman older than 75 in good health. The DNA sequence reads TGTGCCAGCGCGTGGGGGGACACGAACACCGGGGAGCTGTTTTTT. This yields the protein CASAWGDTNTGELFF.